Below are 17 T cell receptor beta chains sequenced from a single sample in a study of cytomegalovirus exposure and HLA in healthy donors. Researchers ran the PCR with 60 Vbeta and 13 Jbeta primers. The protocol was immunoSEQ multiplex PCR, while the TCRdb copy is restricted to in-frame clones and leaves out a portion. This sample carries roughly 110,000 clones, around 70% of them seen once, and the ten largest clones take roughly 4.2%. Sequencing input: PBMCs. The source of these receptors is a woman in her forties in good health and CMV-seropositive.

In its sample, this clone was seen a few times. This chain connects TRBV5-4 to TRBJ2-7; TRBD1 matches 8 bases. CDR1 is SGHNT, CDR2 YYREEE, per germline (reference sequence). CDR3 length: 14 amino acids. Unmatched junction bases numbered 8, after V lost 4 bases and J lost 5 bases. The CDR3 region has the DNA TGTGCCAGCAGCCACAGGACAGGGCCCAACGAGCAGTACTTC. Amino acids: CASSHRTGPNEQYF.

The CDR3 nucleotides read TGCGCCAGCCACACCCGCCCGGGACAGGGGACGTCAAGCTCCTACGAGCAGTACTTC. This codes for CASHTRPGQGTSSSYEQYF. V and J are TRBV10-1 and TRBJ2-7, with 10 positions matching TRBD1. The CDR3 extends over 19 amino acids. Trimming at V came to 8 bases and at J to 0 bases, leaving 19 bases not matched to a gene. The germline CDR1 and CDR2 sequences are WNHNN and SYGVQD (reference sequence).

The V call is TRBV5-1, the J call TRBJ1-1; TRBD1 matches at 8 bases. Germline V gene sequence: CDR1 SGHRS, CDR2 YFSETQ. The CDR3 spans 16 residues. Trimming took 4 bases from V and 3 from J; bases not matched to a gene: 11. The DNA of the CDR3 is TGCGCCAGCAGCCCCCGGGCCGACAGGGGCGACACTGAAGCTTTCTTT. Its protein is CASSPRADRGDTEAFF.

This chain links TRBV6-1 with TRBJ2-7; TRBD2 is a possible D gene (6 bases). V was clipped by 0 bases and J by 5 bases, with 14 bases between them. Germline assignment: CDR1 MNHNS and CDR2 SASEGT. The length of the CDR3 is 15 residues. The CDR3 coding sequence is TGTGCCAGCAGTGAAGCGGCGGGGTGGGGGAACGAGCAGTACTTC. Protein product: CASSEAAGWGNEQYF.

The V gene is TRBV19, the J gene TRBJ1-1; 7 bases fit TRBD1. The CDR3 length is 15 residues. With 5 bases clipped from V and 3 bases from J, the junction kept 9 bases outside the gene matches. Germline V lookup: CDR1 LNHDA, CDR2 SQIVND (reference sequence). The CDR3 protein is CASSATGEGDTEAFF. CDR3 nucleotide sequence: TGTGCCAGTAGTGCCACAGGGGAAGGGGACACTGAAGCTTTCTTT.

This clone was picked up a small number of times. The sample contains more than one DNA sequence encoding this CDR3. The chain links TRBV2 to TRBJ2-2; no clear D gene. V was cut by 5 bases and J by 4 bases, with 11 bases left in between. Looked up from germline, CDR1 is SNHLY and CDR2 is FYNNEI. CDR3 size: 14 residues. The CDR3 loop is CASSNTEATGELFF. CDR3 nucleotides: TGTGCCAGCAGTAACACCGAGGCCACCGGGGAGCTGTTTTTT.

The chain carries TRBV15 and TRBJ2-7, with TRBD1 identical over 7 bases. CDR1 LNHNV and CDR2 YYDKDF come from the germline V gene (reference sequence). With V trimmed by 0 bases and J by 8 bases, 10 bases remained unmatched. The CDR3 covers 15 residues. The CDR3 DNA sequence: TGTGCCACCAGCAGAGACGTAGGGACAGCCCACAAGCAGTACTTC. It specifies CATSRDVGTAHKQYF.

This clone was detected a few times. The J gene is TRBJ2-5, the V gene TRBV9; TRBD2 aligns across 10 bases. V shed 3 bases, J shed 4 bases, and the junction held 3 bases outside the gene matches. The CDR3 has 14 amino acids. Germline CDR1 reads SGDLS; CDR2 reads YYNGEE. The CDR3 DNA follows: TGTGCCAGCAGCGGGGGGACTAGCGCAGAGACCCAGTACTTC. It is translated as CASSGGTSAETQYF.

The rearrangement uses TRBV30 and TRBJ2-1; D uncertain. Germline V lookup: CDR1 GTSNPN, CDR2 SVGIG (reference sequence). The length of the CDR3 is 14 residues. Trimming cost V 3 bases and J 2 bases, with 11 bases left between them. The CDR3 reads CAWRLLPAYNEQFF. Written as DNA, the CDR3 is TGTGCCTGGAGGCTACTCCCCGCCTACAATGAGCAGTTCTTC.

The chain combines TRBV7-8 with TRBJ2-1; D is possibly TRBD2 (5 bases). V lost 6 bases and J 2 bases, leaving 14 bases between the germline ends. Germline values: CDR1 SGHVS, CDR2 FQNEAQ. The CDR3 spans 15 residues. The chain's CDR3 is CASSEGPGAYNEQFF. CDR3 DNA: TGTGCCAGCAGTGAGGGCCCCGGGGCCTACAATGAGCAGTTCTTC.

The chain recombines TRBV29-1 with TRBJ1-2; possibly TRBD1 for D (5 bases). V was clipped by 7 bases and J by 7 bases, with 25 bases between them. CDR3 length: 15 residues. In germline, CDR1 is SQVTM, CDR2 ANQGSEA. The CDR3 DNA sequence: TGCAGCGCCCCACAGGAGGGCAGGAGGTATAGTGGCTACACCTTC. This codes for CSAPQEGRRYSGYTF.

This clone was detected once. The V gene is TRBV15, the J gene TRBJ2-7; D might be TRBD1 (5 bases). The CDR3 loop spans 12 amino acids. V lost 5 bases and J 6 bases, leaving 11 bases between the germline ends. Germline V gives CDR1 LNHNV, CDR2 YYDKDF (reference sequence). CDR3 DNA sequence: TGTGCCACCAGCCGAGTGGGGCGCGAGCAGTACTTC. Amino acid sequence: CATSRVGREQYF. Looking up the rest from reference TRBV15 and TRBJ2-7 gives the full variable domain: DAMVIQNPRYQVTQFGKPVTLSCSQTLNHNVMYWYQQKSSQAPKLLFHYYDKDFNNEADTPDNFQSRRPNTSFCFLDIRSPGLGDTAMYLCATSRVGREQYFGPGTRLTVT.

The chain is built from TRBV7-9 and TRBJ1-6, with D possibly being TRBD1 (5 bases). The germline V and J ends were trimmed by 7 bases and 5 bases, with 9 bases remaining between them. The CDR3 is made up of 13 amino acids. Germline V gene data show CDR1 as SEHNR and CDR2 as FQNEAQ (reference sequence). The DNA of the CDR3 is TGTGCCAGCACCATCAGGGATAATTCACCCCTCCACTTT. Its protein is CASTIRDNSPLHF.

This clone has a single count. The chain uses TRBV30 and TRBJ1-1; possibly TRBD1 for D (6 bases). Trimming stripped 3 bases from V and 0 bases from J, with 11 bases between. Germline V gives CDR1 GTSNPN, CDR2 SVGIG (reference sequence). The CDR3 runs 14 residues. CDR3 nucleotides: TGTGCCTGGAGGCAGGGGACCCTGAACACTGAAGCTTTCTTT. Translated, it gives CAWRQGTLNTEAFF.

The chain joins TRBV9 to TRBJ2-2; 10 positions match TRBD2. CDR3 length equals 15 residues. V shed 3 bases, J shed 1 base, and the junction held 0 bases outside the gene matches. CDR1 SGDLS and CDR2 YYNGEE come from the germline V gene. CDR3 region: CASSASGGNTGELFF. In nucleotides, the CDR3 is TGTGCCAGCAGCGCTAGCGGGGGGAACACCGGGGAGCTGTTTTTT. The whole variable domain, filled in from reference TRBV9 and TRBJ2-2, reads DSGVTQTPKHLITATGQRVTLRCSPRSGDLSVYWYQQSLDQGLQFLIQYYNGEERAKGNILERFSAQQFPDLHSELNLSSLELGDSALYFCASSASGGNTGELFFGEGSRLTVL.

The V and J genes are TRBV5-3 and TRBJ2-1, with D possibly TRBD2 on 6 matching bases. TRBV5-3 is an ORF, and what it does is uncertain. Trimming left V 7 bases short and J 5 bases short, with 19 bases between. The CDR3 length is 15 residues. For the CDR3, the DNA is TGTGCCAGAGACTCTGGGGGAGGAATGGACAATGAGCAGTTCTTC. As protein: CARDSGGGMDNEQFF.

The sample holds one count of this clone. This rearrangement joins TRBV11-1 to TRBJ1-1, with 7 bases aligning to TRBD1. With V trimmed by 1 base and J by 1 base, 3 bases remained unmatched. The CDR3 has 15 residues. Germline CDR1 SGHAT, CDR2 FQDESV (reference sequence). CDR3 sequence: CASSLDRGPNTEAFF. The CDR3 DNA reads TGTGCCAGCAGCTTAGACAGGGGCCCGAACACTGAAGCTTTCTTT.